Presented here are 16 T cell receptor beta chains from one specimen sequenced in a study of control samples from healthy donors and cancer patients. Sequencing used immunoSEQ multiplex PCR; TCRdb keeps in-frame clones, though not all of them. The top ten hold around 6% of the sample, which has over 100,000 clones, over 85% seen once. The material sequenced was blood. All receptors come from a man between 18 and 29 years old in good health.

The chain is built from TRBV6-1 and TRBJ1-5; D is unresolved. This CDR3 has 17 residues. Germline CDR1 and CDR2: MNHNS and SASEGT. Trimming removed 0 bases at V and 3 bases at J, with 15 bases between. CDR3 amino acids: CASSEAGGHSYNQPQHF. The CDR3 coding sequence is TGTGCCAGCAGTGAAGCGGGCGGGCACTCTTACAATCAGCCCCAGCATTTT.

This sequence joins TRBV9 and TRBJ2-1; 11 positions agree with TRBD2. CDR1 and CDR2 (germline): SGDLS, YYNGEE. The CDR3 has 17 amino acids. Germline trimming cut 0 bases from V and 3 bases from J; bases unmatched to any gene: 5. In nucleotides, the CDR3 is TGTGCCAGCAGCGTAGCCCCTCTAGCGGGGGGCTACAATGAGCAGTTCTTC. Encoded protein: CASSVAPLAGGYNEQFF.

The genes are TRBV5-4 and TRBJ1-1; tentatively, D is TRBD1 (6 bases). Germline CDR1 and CDR2: SGHNT and YYREEE (reference sequence). V was clipped by 6 bases and J by 3 bases, with 12 bases between them. The length of the CDR3 is 13 residues. CDR3 coding DNA: TGTGCCAGCACTAGCGACAGGTACACTGAAGCTTTCTTT. The encoded protein is CASTSDRYTEAFF.

This chain uses TRBV30 with TRBJ1-4; 7 bases match TRBD1. The CDR3 totals 14 residues. From germline, CDR1 is GTSNPN and CDR2 SVGIG (reference sequence). V shed 1 base and J 8 bases; nucleotides not matched to a gene: 7. The DNA of the CDR3 is TGTGCCTGGAGTGAGGGGGCCGAGGGAGAAAAACTGTTTTTT. This codes for CAWSEGAEGEKLFF. Full variable domain (rest looked up from reference TRBV30 and TRBJ1-4): SQTIHQWPATLVQPVGSPLSLECTVEGTSNPNLYWYRQAAGRGLQLLFYSVGIGQISSEVPQNLSASRPQDRQFILSSKKLLLSDSGFYLCAWSEGAEGEKLFFGSGTQLSVL.

The chain links TRBV6-5 to TRBJ2-7; D gene ambiguous. V was clipped by 2 bases and J by 3 bases, with 8 bases between them. CDR1 MNHEY and CDR2 SVGAGI come from the germline V gene. The length of the CDR3 is 13 residues. CDR3 protein: CASSYGSNYEQYF. CDR3 bases: TGTGCCAGCAGTTACGGGTCTAACTACGAGCAGTACTTC.

The genes are TRBV10-1 and TRBJ2-1; 8 nucleotides line up with TRBD2. The CDR3 has 12 amino acids. Trimming at V came to 8 bases and at J to 15 bases, leaving 12 bases not matched to a gene. CDR1 and CDR2 from the germline V gene are WNHNN and SYGVQD (reference sequence). The CDR3 is CASSPGGGMVFF. The CDR3 nucleotides read TGCGCCAGCTCCCCCGGGGGGGGGATGGTGTTCTTC.

The chain employs TRBV5-4 and TRBJ2-1, with 10 positions matching TRBD2. The CDR3 is made up of 15 amino acids. Per the germline V gene, CDR1 is SGHNT and CDR2 is YYREEE (reference sequence). Unmatched junction bases numbered 1, after V lost 1 base and J lost 3 bases. The CDR3, as DNA: TGTGCCAGCAGCTTGCTAGCGGGGGACTACAATGAGCAGTTCTTC. This encodes CASSLLAGDYNEQFF. Full variable domain (remainder filled in from reference TRBV5-4 and TRBJ2-1): ETGVTQSPTHLIKTRGQQVTLRCSSQSGHNTVSWYQQALGQGPQFIFQYYREEENGRGNFPPRFSGLQFPNYSSELNVNALELDDSALYLCASSLLAGDYNEQFFGPGTRLTVL.

The rearrangement uses TRBV18 and TRBJ1-2, with 9 bases matching TRBD1. Per the germline V gene, CDR1 is KGHSH and CDR2 is LQKENI. CDR3 length: 16 residues. The V segment lost 4 bases and the J segment 0 bases; nucleotides outside the gene matches: 6. The CDR3 loop reads CASSRKGQGANYGYTF. The DNA of the CDR3 is TGTGCCAGCTCACGGAAGGGACAGGGCGCTAACTATGGCTACACCTTC. Looking up the rest from reference TRBV18 and TRBJ1-2 gives the full variable domain: NAGVMQNPRHLVRRRGQEARLRCSPMKGHSHVYWYRQLPEEGLKFMVYLQKENIIDESGMPKERFSAEFPKEGPSILRIQQVVRGDSAAYFCASSRKGQGANYGYTFGSGTRLTVV.

The count of this clone is one. The rearrangement links TRBV3-1 (or the pseudogene TRBV3-2) to TRBJ2-5; D is ambiguous. CDR3 length: 11 amino acids. The germline CDR1 and CDR2 sequences are LGHDT and YNNKEL (reference sequence). Trimming left V 2 bases short and J 5 bases short, with 3 bases between. CDR3 sequence: CASSQRETQYF. The CDR3 DNA sequence: TGTGCCAGCAGCCAAAGGGAGACCCAGTACTTC.

This sequence joins TRBV5-1 and TRBJ1-2; D possibly corresponds to TRBD1 (6 bases). Trimming removed 0 bases from V and 8 bases from J, with 20 bases in between. Looked up from germline, CDR1 is SGHRS and CDR2 is YFSETQ. The CDR3 is 16 amino acids. The CDR3 here is CASSLDSSKGVGGYTF. For the CDR3, the DNA is TGCGCCAGCAGCTTGGATTCCTCAAAGGGGGTTGGAGGCTACACCTTC.

The rearrangement uses TRBV19 and TRBJ2-6, with a weak D call TRBD1 (7 bases). The CDR3 contains 19 residues. V dropped 0 bases and J dropped 4 bases, with 19 bases sitting between them. In germline, CDR1 is LNHDA, CDR2 SQIVND (reference sequence). CDR3 in DNA: TGTGCCAGTAGTATAGATGGGGGGACAGACCCTCTGGGGGCCAACGTCCTGACTTTC. This codes for CASSIDGGTDPLGANVLTF.

This rearrangement joins TRBV19 to TRBJ1-2, with D maybe TRBD1 (5 bases). Trimming cost V 1 base and J 8 bases, with 11 bases left between them. Germline CDR1 LNHDA, CDR2 SQIVND (reference sequence). The CDR3 runs 13 residues. CDR3 nucleotide sequence: TGTGCCAGTAGTATAGCAAGAGGGGAAGGCTACACCTTC. Translation gives CASSIARGEGYTF.

The chain links TRBV5-4 to TRBJ2-1; tentative D call: TRBD2 (7 bases). CDR1 and CDR2 (germline): SGHNT, YYREEE (reference sequence). The CDR3 has 17 amino acids. With 4 bases removed from V and 0 bases from J, the gap between germline ends came to 17 bases. In DNA form, the CDR3 reads TGTGCCAGCAGCCCCGTGGGAGGGGGGGGCTCCTACAATGAGCAGTTCTTC. Protein product: CASSPVGGGGSYNEQFF.

This chain connects TRBV5-1 to TRBJ1-6; D is ambiguous. Looked up from germline, CDR1 is SGHRS and CDR2 is YFSETQ. Between the trimmed V and J ends, which lost 0 bases and 6 bases, there was a span of 7 bases. CDR3 length equals 14 residues. The CDR3 DNA is TGCGCCAGCAGCTTGGATGGACTTAATTCACCCCTCCACTTT. Translation gives CASSLDGLNSPLHF.

The rearrangement links TRBV3-1 (or the pseudogene TRBV3-2) to TRBJ2-7; no clear D. The CDR3 contains 13 residues. V lost 3 bases and J lost 2, with 8 bases in between. CDR1 and CDR2 from the germline V gene are LGHDT and YNNKEL (reference sequence). The CDR3 DNA reads TGTGCCAGCAGCCATGATGGACCCTACGAGCAGTACTTC. Protein: CASSHDGPYEQYF.

The J gene is TRBJ2-2, the V gene TRBV10-3; TRBD2 matches 9 bases. V shed 2 bases, J shed 5 bases, and the junction held 12 bases outside the gene matches. The CDR3 is 18 amino acids. Germline CDR1 is ENHRY and CDR2 is SYGVKD. The DNA for the CDR3 is TGTGCCATCAGTGAGAATCCCACTAGCGGGTTGGGAACCGGGGAGCTGTTTTTT. As protein: CAISENPTSGLGTGELFF.